This T cell receptor beta chain was found in a study of beta chain features in type 1 diabetes (dated by TCRdb to 2017 to 2018). Turning to the overall study: Patients and healthy donors did not differ in mean age, gender distribution, total cell number or subset yield. A total of just under 110,000,000 sorted cells were examined across all samples, and RNA yield correlated strongly with the number of cells per subset. In the study, recently diagnosed type 1 diabetes patients and matched healthy donors were compared on the TCRB repertoires of their sorted circulating CD4+ T cell subsets. Naive and central memory subsets were obtained from all 28 donors, but regulatory and stem cell-like memory subsets were isolated from only 8 patients and roughly eight healthy donors.

General conclusions and limits of the study: Because cDNA rather than genomic DNA was sequenced, highly expressing activated cells could have been over-represented, although no difference in activation and CD3 levels was found between groups. In all four CD4+ subsets, TCRB CDR3 length was moderately but significantly shorter in type 1 diabetes patients. Patients with type 1 diabetes made fewer insertions and deleted more nucleotides at VDJ recombination sites, implying thymic rearrangement abnormalities. HLA sub-analyses involved small numbers of individuals, so any influence of HLA type on TCRB rearrangement remained unresolved. Naive, central memory and regulatory TCRB repertoires appeared to be more similar among patients than among healthy donors. PCR may preferentially amplify shorter templates, but because patient and control samples were amplified and corrected together, any resulting skew would affect both groups equally.

Each donor gave one peripheral blood draw, averaging roughly 100 mL, which was collected into heparinised tubes. A BD FACSAria II and a panel including CD45RO, CCR7, CD25, CD127, CD95 and CD27 were used to sort naive, central memory, regulatory and stem cell-like memory CD4+ T cells. Purity was above 98% for every sorted population. PBMCs were isolated right away by Lymphoprep density gradient centrifugation and were stained directly, without culture. So that batch effects would be minimized, each experiment stained and sorted samples in pairs, pairing one healthy donor with one patient. Trimming takes 6 bases from V and 8 bases from J, and the germline ends sit 16 bases apart. Sequences MNHNS (CDR1) and SASEGT (CDR2) are obtained from the germline V gene. The CDR3 runs 14 residues from the cysteine to the phenylalanine. Only CDR3 DNA remains: 42 bases, in frame from the first base. This clone has more than one count but fewer than ten. The antigen it binds to is not known. The sample holds no much larger clone one base away, and base qualities are not on file.

All of the isolated RNA was reverse transcribed with the High Capacity cDNA Reverse Transcription Kit, so expressed TCRB transcripts were sequenced. Deep immunoSEQ sequencing was applied to naive, central memory and regulatory T cell samples, giving an average of approximately 3.8 million total reads per sample. Sorted cells were lysed in RLT buffer and RNA was extracted with DNase-treated RNeasy Micro or Mini kits, depending on cell number. Each cell subset was processed on its own to prevent cross-contamination, while patient and healthy donor samples were processed together. The immunoSEQ multiplex PCR was used to amplify TCRB sequences from cDNA, yielding 87-bp fragments that span the CDR3 region. Amplicons were sequenced on the Illumina HiSeq platform. Turning to the authors' computational methods: PCR bias was computationally corrected using synthetic template baselines, reads within Hamming distance 2 were collapsed, and singletons that could not be merged were discarded. Reads were aligned against IMGT to assign V, D and J genes, CDR3 length and insertions or deletions at six rearrangement sites. Clonotype counts were normalized to sorted cell number within each subset before computing true diversity and Gini coefficients with the tcR R package. The overlap coefficient, calculated on TCRB nucleotide sequences, was used to measure repertoire sharing. Out-of-frame TCRB sequences from naive cells were analyzed to stand in for the pre-selection repertoire. Entries here come from immuneACCESS through TCRdb and include only in-frame sequences with V and J called. Some clones fail to appear in such tables; in the studies checked, an unresolved V gene covers under half of the shortfall, and the cause of the remainder is unknown. The V and J calls and the clone size are those of that table, but D and trimming were determined from the DNA. Within this sample are hundreds of thousands of clones, with around a sixth of them counted one time only. The ten largest make up 0.093% of the sample.

This TCR derives from a man younger than 35 in good health. The receptor chain draws on TRBV6-1 and TRBJ1-4, with a tentative D gene TRBD1 over 6 matching bases. The sample taken for sequencing was naive CD4+ T cells from blood. Read against the paper, the sample's cell subset or site label means: true naive CD4+ T cells. The sequence in DNA is TGTGCCAGCAGGGGAGGGGGGTTGGAGGAAAAACTGTTTTTT. Its product reads: CASRGGGLEEKLFF.